A selection of T cell receptor beta chains follows, all from one sample in a study of CD8+CD57+ T cells in acquired aplastic anemia. TCRdb re-called the reads with MiXCR, one entry per CDR3 protein. Of about 470,000 distinct CDR3 sequences in the sample, around a third were seen once. Sequenced material: sorted CD4+, CD8+, or CD8+CD57+ T cells (not recorded which) from PBMCs. The receptors stem from a human donor with aplastic anemia. Both conserved end residues are part of each CDR3. Each record gives: CDR3 DNA, CDR3 protein, clone size, V gene, J gene, D gene. The D gene is left open where the match is weak. Rows give clone size only sometimes, using once, few, many, or a class for an expanded clone.

DNA: TGTGCCAGCAGTTACCGTCAGGATAATTCACCCCTCCACTTT
CDR3: CASSYRQDNSPLHF
size: many
V: TRBV6-5
J: TRBJ1-6
D: NA

DNA: TGTGCCAGCAGTGACGAGGGGAGCTATGGCTACACCTTC
CDR3: CASSDEGSYGYTF
size: many
V: TRBV2
J: TRBJ1-2
D: NA

DNA: TGTGCCAGCAGCGCCCCCCCCTACGAGCAGTACTTC
CDR3: CASSAPPYEQYF
size: many
V: TRBV9
J: TRBJ2-7
D: NA

DNA: TGTGCCAGCAGTTTAGTTAGGGGCGGCTACGAGCAGTACTTC
CDR3: CASSLVRGGYEQYF
size: NA
V: TRBV2
J: TRBJ2-7
D: NA

DNA: TGTGCCAGCAGCTCCCAGACGGATTCCTACGAGCAGTACTTC
CDR3: CASSSQTDSYEQYF
size: many
V: TRBV9
J: TRBJ2-7
D: NA

DNA: TGCAGTGCTAGAGGGACCGATTCCTATGGCTACACCTTC
CDR3: CSARGTDSYGYTF
size: many
V: TRBV20-1
J: TRBJ1-2
D: NA

DNA: TGTGCCAGCTTATCGAACACTGAAGCTTTCTTT
CDR3: CASLSNTEAFF
size: many
V: TRBV7-9
J: TRBJ1-1
D: NA

DNA: TGTGCCAGCAGCTTAGAGACTGGGGGCGAGCAGTACTTC
CDR3: CASSLETGGEQYF
size: many
V: TRBV7-2
J: TRBJ2-7
D: NA

DNA: TGTGCCAGCAGCTTAGCTCTCGGGGTCGGGCCGAACACCGGGGAGCTGTTTTTT
CDR3: CASSLALGVGPNTGELFF
size: NA
V: TRBV11-1
J: TRBJ2-2
D: NA

DNA: TGTGCCAGCAGCCGAAGCCTCGGGACAGGCGACGGGTATGGCTACACCTTC
CDR3: CASSRSLGTGDGYGYTF
size: once
V: TRBV7-6
J: TRBJ1-2
D: TRBD1

DNA: TGTGCCAGCAGCCCTACACAGGGATTCTCACCCCTCCACTTT
CDR3: CASSPTQGFSPLHF
size: many
V: TRBV14
J: TRBJ1-6
D: NA

DNA: TGTGCCAGCAGCTTAGGGGCGGGCAAAACCTACAATGAGCAGTTCTTC
CDR3: CASSLGAGKTYNEQFF
size: NA
V: TRBV7-8
J: TRBJ2-1
D: NA

DNA: TGTGCCAGCAGTTACAGGGACAGGGGAAATGGCTACACCTTC
CDR3: CASSYRDRGNGYTF
size: many
V: TRBV2
J: TRBJ1-2
D: TRBD1

DNA: TGTGCCAGCAGCTATAGACTAGCGGACACAGATACGCAGTATTTT
CDR3: CASSYRLADTDTQYF
size: NA
V: TRBV7-8
J: TRBJ2-3
D: TRBD2

DNA: TGTGCCAGCAGTGAACGGGCGGGGGGGAAGGATACGCAGTATTTT
CDR3: CASSERAGGKDTQYF
size: once
V: TRBV2
J: TRBJ2-3
D: TRBD2

DNA: TGCAGTGCTAGGGGCCCGGCAGCGATCCCTAACACCGGGGAGCTGTTTTTT
CDR3: CSARGPAAIPNTGELFF
size: NA
V: TRBV20-1
J: TRBJ2-2
D: NA

DNA: TGTGCCAGTAGTATAGCGGGCGTTGGGGCGACTGAAGCTTTCTTT
CDR3: CASSIAGVGATEAFF
size: many
V: TRBV19
J: TRBJ1-1
D: NA

DNA: TGCAGTGCCAGTCGGGACAGCTCTATCTCTAACTATGGCTACACCTTC
CDR3: CSASRDSSISNYGYTF
size: many
V: TRBV20-1
J: TRBJ1-2
D: TRBD1

DNA: TGCAGTGCTAGAAGGACTACCTCTAATTCACCCCTCCACTTT
CDR3: CSARRTTSNSPLHF
size: many
V: TRBV20-1
J: TRBJ1-6
D: NA

DNA: TGCAGTGCTCGGACAGGGGATGAGATACAGCCCCAGCATTTT
CDR3: CSARTGDEIQPQHF
size: NA
V: TRBV20-1
J: TRBJ1-5
D: TRBD1

DNA: TGCAGTGCTAGGAGCTGGACTAGCACAGATACGCAGTATTTT
CDR3: CSARSWTSTDTQYF
size: few
V: TRBV20-1
J: TRBJ2-3
D: NA

DNA: TGTGCTAGCAGCTTACTAGCGGGAGGTCAAAATGAGCAGTTCTTC
CDR3: CASSLLAGGQNEQFF
size: NA
V: TRBV7-7
J: TRBJ2-1
D: TRBD2

DNA: TGCCCCAGCAGCCAAGGACAGGGTGGAAACACCATATATTTT
CDR3: CPSSQGQGGNTIYF
size: NA
V: TRBV4-1
J: TRBJ1-3
D: TRBD1

DNA: TGTGCCAGCAGTGATCAGAAGTTTAACACTGAAGCTTTCTTT
CDR3: CASSDQKFNTEAFF
size: many
V: TRBV2
J: TRBJ1-1
D: NA

DNA: TGTGCCAGCAGCCAAGCGGGGGGGGGGAACACTGAAGCTTTCTTT
CDR3: CASSQAGGGNTEAFF
size: NA
V: TRBV2
J: TRBJ1-1
D: NA

DNA: TGTGCCAGCAGGGGGGGGACACCCTACGAGCAGTACTTC
CDR3: CASRGGTPYEQYF
size: few
V: TRBV5-4
J: TRBJ2-7
D: NA

DNA: TGTGCCAGTAGTATAACCCCCGCGGTCGATCAGCCCCAGCATTTT
CDR3: CASSITPAVDQPQHF
size: many
V: TRBV19
J: TRBJ1-5
D: NA

DNA: TGTGCCAGCAGCGAGCATTACGAGCAGTACTTC
CDR3: CASSEHYEQYF
size: NA
V: TRBV14
J: TRBJ2-7
D: NA

DNA: TGTGCCATCAGAGGGGACCTGGCTAATGAAAAACTGTTTTTT
CDR3: CAIRGDLANEKLFF
size: many
V: TRBV10-3
J: TRBJ1-4
D: NA

DNA: TGCAGTGCTAGACAGGGCCCTGAAGAGACCCAGTACTTC
CDR3: CSARQGPEETQYF
size: many
V: TRBV20-1
J: TRBJ2-5
D: NA

DNA: TGTGCCAGCAGAGCTACAGAGACCCAGTACTTC
CDR3: CASRATETQYF
size: NA
V: TRBV2
J: TRBJ2-5
D: NA

DNA: TGCAGCTCGGGGGGGCACGGTTGGGTCGGGGAGCTGTTTTTT
CDR3: CSSGGHGWVGELFF
size: many
V: TRBV29-1
J: TRBJ2-2
D: TRBD2

DNA: TGCAGTGCTAGAGTATCCTCCGGGGCGAGCGGGCCCTACAATGAGCAGTTCTTC
CDR3: CSARVSSGASGPYNEQFF
size: NA
V: TRBV20-1
J: TRBJ2-1
D: NA

DNA: TGCGCCAGCAGCTTGGAGGGCGACAGATCAGATACGCAGTATTTT
CDR3: CASSLEGDRSDTQYF
size: many
V: TRBV5-1
J: TRBJ2-3
D: NA

DNA: TGCAGTGCTTCCGATACAGGTTTAGCTAACTATGGCTACACCTTC
CDR3: CSASDTGLANYGYTF
size: many
V: TRBV20-1
J: TRBJ1-2
D: NA

DNA: TGCAGTGCCCGAAGGCAGAATCAGCCCCAGCATTTT
CDR3: CSARRQNQPQHF
size: many
V: TRBV20-1
J: TRBJ1-5
D: NA

DNA: TGCGCCAGCAGCTTGGCCGGGGTAGATACGCAGTATTTT
CDR3: CASSLAGVDTQYF
size: NA
V: TRBV7-2
J: TRBJ2-3
D: NA

DNA: TGTGCCAGCAGCTCCAGGGGGACCTACGATACGCAGTATTTT
CDR3: CASSSRGTYDTQYF
size: few
V: TRBV11-3
J: TRBJ2-3
D: TRBD1

DNA: TGTGCCAGCGGTAACCCAGGGAACGGGCAGTACTTC
CDR3: CASGNPGNGQYF
size: NA
V: TRBV6-5
J: TRBJ2-7
D: NA

DNA: TGCGCCAGCAGCCCTACAAGAGGCTCCTACGAGCAGTACTTC
CDR3: CASSPTRGSYEQYF
size: many
V: TRBV5-1
J: TRBJ2-7
D: NA

DNA: TGCGCCAGCACACGACAGGGACTGTCCTATAATTCACCCCTCCACTTT
CDR3: CASTRQGLSYNSPLHF
size: many
V: TRBV5-1
J: TRBJ1-6
D: TRBD1

DNA: TGTGCCTGGAGGACTAGCGGGGGGGCCGAGACCCAGTACTTC
CDR3: CAWRTSGGAETQYF
size: NA
V: TRBV30
J: TRBJ2-5
D: TRBD2

DNA: TGTGCCAGCAGCCAAGCAGGGGAGTCCTACGAGCAGTACTTC
CDR3: CASSQAGESYEQYF
size: few
V: TRBV3-1
J: TRBJ2-7
D: NA